The 29 T cell receptor beta chains listed next were all sequenced from one sample in a study of vaccination and CD4 T cells after COVID-19. Documented treatment: roughly ten-day PBMC culture with coronavirus spike peptide pools or control peptides (ViraFEST assay). Oncomine TCR Beta short-read sequencing was applied to DNA from cultured CD4+ T cells. One entry per CDR3 protein, called by TCRdb with MiXCR from the PCR reads. In the table there are several thousand distinct CDR3 sequences, 50% to 60% of which are singletons. The antigens for these receptors are not known. Sequencing was performed on CD4+ T cells from blood, cultured in vitro. Source of these receptors: a human donor who had recovered from COVID-19.

The genes are TRBV29-1 and TRBJ2-2; D may correspond to TRBD1 or TRBD2 (6 bases each). Germline V lookup: CDR1 SQVTM, CDR2 ANQGSEA. CDR3 length equals 15 residues. The V and J ends lost 4 bases and 6 bases respectively, with 18 bases between them. CDR3 coding DNA: TGCAGCGTTGTGTCCGGGGGCGCTAGGGCCGGGGAGCTGTTTTTT. Translation gives CSVVSGGARAGELFF.

The chain carries TRBV12-5 and TRBJ2-5; maybe TRBD1 (6 bases). The CDR3 has 14 residues. In germline, CDR1 is LGHNT, CDR2 FRNRAP. The V gene lost 5 bases and the J gene lost 0 bases, with 10 bases spanning the gap. The CDR3 is CASGPGHDQETQYF. In DNA form, the CDR3 reads TGTGCTAGTGGTCCGGGACACGACCAAGAGACCCAGTACTTC.

The chain carries TRBV6-1 and TRBJ2-5; 10 nucleotides align to TRBD1. In germline, CDR1 is MNHNS, CDR2 SASEGT. The CDR3 extends over 15 amino acids. V was pared by 7 bases and J by 5 bases, with 10 bases of the junction left unmatched. CDR3 in amino acids: CASKRRQGAQETQYF. CDR3 coding DNA: TGTGCCAGCAAACGGAGACAGGGGGCACAGGAGACCCAGTACTTC.

In its sample, this clonotype was seen a few times. The chain has TRBV12-3 or TRBV12-4 and TRBJ2-7, with D perhaps assigned TRBD1 or TRBD2 (7 bases each). V lost 0 bases, J lost 3 bases, and 12 bases lay in between. This CDR3 is 15 amino acids long. The chain's CDR3 is CASSLARGRGYEQYF. The CDR3 DNA follows: TGTGCCAGCAGTTTAGCCAGGGGGAGGGGCTACGAGCAGTACTTC.

The chain uses TRBV27 and TRBJ2-2; TRBD2 matches at 9 bases. V gave up 6 bases and J gave up 4 bases; unmatched junction bases: 3. Germline V lookup: CDR1 MNHEY, CDR2 SMNVEV (reference sequence). The CDR3 is 14 amino acids. The CDR3 sequence is CASRGGRATGELFF. CDR3 nucleotide sequence: TGTGCCAGCAGGGGCGGGAGGGCCACCGGGGAGCTGTTTTTT.

This clonotype has a handful of counts. The chain recombines TRBV20-1 with TRBJ1-2, with a possible D match to TRBD1 (5 bases). Germline values: CDR1 DFQATT, CDR2 SNEGSKA (reference sequence). The V end lost 6 bases, the J end lost 7 bases, and 18 bases lay between the germline ends. The CDR3 consists of 13 residues. The CDR3 sequence: CSAEFQGRAGYTF. The CDR3 nucleotides are TGCAGTGCCGAATTCCAGGGTAGAGCTGGCTACACCTTC.

The chain is built from TRBV14 and TRBJ2-5, with TRBD2 as a possible D gene (7 bases). The germline gives CDR1 SGHDN, CDR2 FVKESK. Trimming pared 0 bases from V and 1 base from J, leaving 12 bases between. The CDR3 is 16 residues long. CDR3 region: CASSQDLGGLQETQYF. The CDR3 bases are TGTGCCAGCAGCCAAGATCTGGGGGGGCTCCAAGAGACCCAGTACTTC. Variable domain in full (rest from reference TRBV14 and TRBJ2-5): EAGVTQFPSHSVIEKGQTVTLRCDPISGHDNLYWYRRVMGKEIKFLLHFVKESKQDESGMPNNRFLAERTGGTYSTLKVQPAELEDSGVYFCASSQDLGGLQETQYFGPGTRLLVL.

The V and J genes are TRBV6-5 and TRBJ2-3, with 7 bases fitting TRBD1. This CDR3 contains 18 residues. Germline trimming cut 2 bases from V and 1 base from J; bases unmatched to any gene: 12. Germline CDR1 is MNHEY and CDR2 is SVGAGI. In DNA, the CDR3 is TGTGCCAGCAGTTACCGAACGACAGGGCCCAAGGGCACAGATACGCAGTATTTT. Encoded protein: CASSYRTTGPKGTDTQYF.

The rearrangement joins TRBV6-1 to TRBJ1-1, with D possibly TRBD1 on 5 matching bases. Trimming pared 6 bases from V and 7 bases from J, leaving 15 bases between. The CDR3 contains 13 residues. Germline loops: CDR1 MNHNS, CDR2 SASEGT. The CDR3 protein is CASSGTGRHEAFF. For the CDR3, the DNA is TGTGCCAGCAGCGGTACAGGACGGCATGAAGCTTTCTTT.

The genes are TRBV9 and TRBJ2-5; TRBD1 agrees at 7 bases. From germline, CDR1 is SGDLS and CDR2 YYNGEE. The junction had 9 bases not matched to a gene; V was cut back by 4 bases and J by 0 bases. The CDR3 loop spans 16 amino acids. The CDR3 spells CASSLSVGQDQETQYF. CDR3 in DNA: TGTGCCAGCAGCCTATCCGTTGGACAGGACCAAGAGACCCAGTACTTC. The whole variable domain, remainder taken from reference TRBV9 and TRBJ2-5, is DSGVTQTPKHLITATGQRVTLRCSPRSGDLSVYWYQQSLDQGLQFLIQYYNGEERAKGNILERFSAQQFPDLHSELNLSSLELGDSALYFCASSLSVGQDQETQYFGPGTRLLVL.

The rearrangement joins TRBV2 to TRBJ1-2; no clear D. The ends were cut back, 4 bases at V and 4 bases at J, with 10 bases in the middle. CDR1 and CDR2 (germline): SNHLY, FYNNEI. The CDR3 length is 13 residues. The CDR3 DNA reads TGTGCCAGCAGTGCTCAGCTTTCCTATGGCTACACCTTC. It specifies CASSAQLSYGYTF. The full variable domain, rest sourced from reference TRBV2 and TRBJ1-2, is EPEVTQTPSHQVTQMGQEVILRCVPISNHLYFYWYRQILGQKVEFLVSFYNNEISEKSEIFDDQFSVERPDGSNFTLKIRSTKLEDSAMYFCASSAQLSYGYTFGSGTRLTVV.

This clonotype has a handful of counts. J is TRBJ1-2 and V is TRBV10-1; D possibly corresponds to TRBD1 (6 bases). V was trimmed by 3 bases and J by 4 bases, leaving 15 bases between them. The CDR3 is 15 residues long. Germline V gives CDR1 WNHNN, CDR2 SYGVQD (reference sequence). CDR3 in amino acids: CASSDQTGPRYGYTF. The CDR3 nucleotides read TGCGCCAGCAGTGATCAGACAGGACCCCGCTATGGCTACACCTTC.

This chain connects TRBV7-8 to TRBJ2-3; a weak D match, TRBD1 (6 bases). The CDR3 extends over 14 amino acids. Trimming removed 4 bases at V and 4 bases at J, with 12 bases between. CDR1 is SGHVS, CDR2 FQNEAQ, per germline. This chain's CDR3 is CASSSEYRADTQYF. The DNA of the CDR3 is TGTGCCAGCAGCTCGGAGTACAGGGCAGATACGCAGTATTTT.

The rearrangement links TRBV19 to TRBJ1-2; D is undetermined. The CDR3 runs to 17 residues. Trimming took 3 bases from V and 0 from J, leaving 17 bases between them. CDR1 LNHDA and CDR2 SQIVND come from the germline V gene (reference sequence). Written as DNA, the CDR3 is TGTGCCAGTAGTATCTCATTACCACCCCCAACTAACTATGGCTACACCTTC. As protein: CASSISLPPPTNYGYTF.

The J gene is TRBJ2-2, the V gene TRBV4-1; 11 bases map to TRBD1. The trim removed 6 bases at V and 7 bases at J, leaving 4 bases unmatched. The germline CDR1 and CDR2 sequences are MGHRA and YSYEKL. This CDR3 comprises 14 residues. The CDR3 nucleotides read TGCGCCAGCAGTGGGGACAGGGGGATCGGGGAGCTGTTTTTT. It specifies CASSGDRGIGELFF.

The rearrangement links TRBV2 to TRBJ1-1; the D gene is possibly TRBD1 (6 bases). In germline, CDR1 is SNHLY, CDR2 FYNNEI. V was pared by 9 bases and J by 0 bases, with 11 bases between. The CDR3 has 13 amino acids. CDR3 residues: CASSGTLNTEAFF. CDR3 coding DNA: TGTGCCAGTTCCGGGACACTGAACACTGAAGCTTTCTTT.

The rearrangement uses TRBV5-1 and TRBJ1-1, with D unresolved. V was pared by 0 bases and J by 4 bases, with 13 bases between. The germline V gene encodes CDR1 SGHRS and CDR2 YFSETQ. The length of the CDR3 is 15 residues. As DNA, the CDR3 is TGCGCCAGCAGCTTGGCCTTAGGGAGTGCCACTGAAGCTTTCTTT. This encodes CASSLALGSATEAFF.

This clonotype was observed a handful of times. The chain couples TRBV7-6 to TRBJ1-2, with D tentatively TRBD1 (5 bases). Germline V lookup: CDR1 SGHVS, CDR2 FNYEAQ. This CDR3 spans 15 amino acids. Trimming left V 3 bases short and J 5 bases short, with 16 bases between. The CDR3, as DNA: TGTGCCAGCAGCTTTACCGGGACGGGGGGATATGGCTACACCTTC. It yields the protein CASSFTGTGGYGYTF.

The V call is TRBV3-1, the J call TRBJ1-1; D is possibly TRBD1 (5 bases). This CDR3 comprises 15 residues. The V end lost 1 base, the J end lost 1 base, and 10 bases lay between the germline ends. The germline CDR1 and CDR2 sequences are LGHDT and YNNKEL (reference sequence). The DNA for the CDR3 is TGTGCCAGCAGCCAAGCGGGACGGACGAACACTGAAGCTTTCTTT. It encodes CASSQAGRTNTEAFF.

The genes are TRBV7-2 and TRBJ2-7; D not certain. Between the trimmed V and J ends, which lost 4 bases and 3 bases, there was a span of 19 bases. CDR3 length: 16 amino acids. Looked up from germline, CDR1 is SGHTA and CDR2 is FQGNSA. In nucleotides, the CDR3 is TGTGCCAGCAGCTCCTCCTGGCGCGGAGCCAACTACGAGCAGTACTTC. This encodes CASSSSWRGANYEQYF.

This sequence joins TRBV10-3 and TRBJ2-7; D uncertain. Germline V gives CDR1 ENHRY, CDR2 SYGVKD. The CDR3 contains 17 residues. V lost 0 bases and J lost 2, with 17 bases in between. This chain's CDR3 is CAISESVSHNRAYEQYF. As DNA, the CDR3 is TGTGCCATCAGTGAGTCAGTATCCCATAACAGAGCCTACGAGCAGTACTTC.

The chain couples TRBV12-3 or TRBV12-4 to TRBJ1-1; tentative D call: TRBD1 (6 bases). V gave up 2 bases and J gave up 5 bases, with 21 bases separating them. CDR3 length equals 17 residues. This CDR3 reads CASSLSLMGHDPTEAFF. The CDR3 region has the DNA TGTGCCAGCAGTTTATCACTAATGGGACATGACCCAACTGAAGCTTTCTTT.

Turning to this clonotype: One junction end disagrees with the germline gene, perhaps due to a read error. The V and J genes are TRBV6-1 and TRBJ2-5; 9 bases fit TRBD2. Per the germline V gene, CDR1 is MNHNS and CDR2 is SASEGT. The CDR3 extends over 13 amino acids. CDR3 DNA: TGTGCCATCAGTAGCGGGAGCTTGGAGACCCAGTACTTC. It codes for CAISSGSLETQYF.

The chain employs TRBV25-1 and TRBJ1-5; D is ambiguous. This CDR3 is 13 amino acids long. Germline CDR1 and CDR2: MGHDK and SYGVNS. Trimming shortened V by 1 base and J by 10 bases, and 11 bases separated the two germline ends. The CDR3 is CASSEFGNAPQHF. CDR3 sequence (DNA): TGTGCCAGCAGTGAATTCGGAAACGCTCCCCAGCATTTT.

In its sample, this clonotype was seen a few times. The rearrangement uses TRBV9 and TRBJ1-2; 7 bases map to TRBD1. The germline V gene has CDR1 SGDLS and CDR2 YYNGEE. Unmatched junction bases numbered 14, after V lost 4 bases and J lost 2 bases. This CDR3 spans 17 amino acids. The CDR3 nucleotides read TGTGCCAGCAGCCCTGGGGACAGTTCTTCGGAGAACTATGGCTACACCTTC. This sequence encodes CASSPGDSSSENYGYTF.

This clonotype has just one count. The chain links TRBV9 to TRBJ2-5, with 11 bases that match TRBD1. V was pared by 4 bases and J by 5 bases, with 7 bases of the junction left unmatched. CDR3 size: 15 residues. Germline V CDR1 and CDR2: SGDLS, YYNGEE. This CDR3 reads CASSPGQGGPETQYF. In DNA, the CDR3 is TGTGCCAGCAGCCCGGGACAGGGGGGCCCTGAGACCCAGTACTTC.

V usage is TRBV24-1 and J usage is TRBJ2-2; 7 bases are a match to TRBD1. CDR3 length: 14 amino acids. V was clipped by 7 bases and J by 4 bases; unmatched bases: 5. Germline V gene data show CDR1 as KGHDR and CDR2 as SFDVKD. CDR3 DNA: TGTGCCACCAGGACTACAGGGGCCACCGGGGAGCTGTTTTTT. This encodes CATRTTGATGELFF.

The chain combines TRBV27 with TRBJ2-5, with TRBD1 as a possible D gene (5 bases). This CDR3 has 15 residues. V was trimmed by 4 bases and J by 5 bases, leaving 17 bases between them. Per germline, CDR1 MNHEY and CDR2 SMNVEV (reference sequence). The CDR3 is CASSSPQGGGETQYF. DNA of the CDR3: TGTGCCAGCAGTTCCCCCCAGGGTGGTGGGGAGACCCAGTACTTC.

This clonotype was counted only a few times. This chain links TRBV20-1 with TRBJ2-5; 9 bases are shared with TRBD1. This CDR3 contains 14 residues. V shed 5 bases, J shed 0 bases, and the junction held 4 bases outside the gene matches. CDR1 DFQATT and CDR2 SNEGSKA come from the germline V gene (reference sequence). The CDR3 coding sequence is TGCAGTGCTTCCGACAGGGGGTACCAAGAGACCCAGTACTTC. This gives the protein CSASDRGYQETQYF.